These T cell receptor beta chains were read from a single sample in a study of post-analysis software for immune sequencing data. MiXCR, run by TCRdb on the PCR reads, gives a single entry per CDR3 protein. Of roughly 800,000 distinct CDR3 sequences in the sample, around 45% are singletons; the top ten hold 4.9%. Sequencing used blood. These receptors were collected from a girl aged 10-17 years with multiple sclerosis. CDR3s include the opening cysteine and the closing phenylalanine or tryptophan. Each record gives: clone size, J gene, D gene, V gene, CDR3 protein, CDR3 DNA. A D gene is named only where the DNA matches it firmly. A clone size is listed for some rows: how often the clone was seen (once, few, many), or a class if it is expanded.

>-|TRBJ2-3|TRBD2|TRBV12-3/TRBV12-4
CASSFLAGSPTDTQYF
TGTGCCAGCAGTTTTCTAGCGGGTAGTCCCACAGATACGCAGTATTTT
>-|TRBJ2-4|-|TRBV6-4
CACSGTQISYNEQYF
TGTGCCTGCTCCGGGACCCAGATTTCCTACAATGAGCAGTACTTC
>-|TRBJ1-5|-|TRBV20-1
CSARAPQGYQPQHF
TGCAGTGCTAGAGCCCCACAGGGCTATCAGCCCCAGCATTTT
>-|TRBJ1-2|-|TRBV28
CASSSDSPAYGYTF
TGTGCCAGCAGCTCAGACAGTCCAGCCTATGGCTACACCTTC
>once|TRBJ2-7|TRBD1|TRBV7-2
CASSTDRGPYEQYF
TGTGCCAGCAGCACGGACAGGGGGCCTTACGAGCAGTACTTC
>-|TRBJ1-1|TRBD1|TRBV2
CASTSGTGIDTEAFF
TGTGCCAGCACCTCTGGGACAGGGATTGACACTGAAGCTTTCTTT
>-|TRBJ2-5|-|TRBV5-1
CASSFGSIGETQYF
TGCGCCAGCAGCTTCGGTAGCATAGGCGAGACCCAGTACTTC
>-|TRBJ1-1|TRBD1|TRBV4-3
CASSQAGGLGTFF
TGCGCCAGCAGCCAAGCAGGGGGTCTTGGTACTTTCTTT
>-|TRBJ2-5|TRBD2|TRBV7-8
CASSLGGLAGGSQQYF
TGTGCCAGCAGCTTAGGGGGACTAGCGGGAGGTTCGCAGCAGTACTTC
>-|TRBJ1-1|TRBD1|TRBV5-1
CASRQTGTENTEAFF
TGCGCCAGCAGGCAGACCGGGACAGAGAACACTGAAGCTTTCTTT
>-|TRBJ2-1|-|TRBV2
CASSDFPSYNEQFF
TGTGCCAGCAGTGACTTTCCGTCCTACAATGAGCAGTTCTTC
>few|TRBJ2-5|TRBD2|TRBV4-2
CASSQGTSGSLQETQYF
TGTGCCAGCAGCCAGGGGACTAGCGGGAGCCTACAAGAGACCCAGTACTTC
>-|TRBJ1-2|TRBD1|TRBV20-1
CSARAGPTGGAVYGYTF
TGCAGTGCTAGAGCCGGCCCTACAGGGGGCGCGGTGTATGGCTACACCTTC
>-|TRBJ2-5|-|TRBV20-1
CSALRDTQETQYF
TGCAGTGCTCTCCGGGACACCCAAGAGACCCAGTACTTC
>few|TRBJ2-3|TRBD2|TRBV20-1
CSARASAGNTDTQYF
TGCAGTGCTAGAGCTTCAGCGGGAAACACAGATACGCAGTATTTT
>few|TRBJ2-7|TRBD1|TRBV20-1
CSARTTGETYEQYF
TGCAGTGCTAGAACCACAGGGGAAACCTACGAGCAGTACTTC
>few|TRBJ2-4|-|TRBV27
CASSFGNIQYF
TGTGCCAGCAGTTTCGGGAACATTCAGTACTTC
>-|TRBJ2-3|-|TRBV20-1
CSARSQGGTDTQYF
TGCAGTGCTAGGTCACAGGGTGGCACAGATACGCAGTATTTT
>-|TRBJ2-3|TRBD1|TRBV24-1
CATSGTEVSTDTQYF
TGTGCCACCAGCGGGACAGAAGTAAGCACAGATACGCAGTATTTT
>-|TRBJ1-3|-|TRBV9
CASNEEGLAGNTIYF
TGTGCCAGCAACGAGGAAGGACTAGCCGGAAACACCATATATTTT
>-|TRBJ2-5|-|TRBV12-3/TRBV12-4
CASSDRDFETQYF
TGTGCCAGCAGTGACCGGGACTTTGAGACCCAGTACTTC
>once|TRBJ2-1|-|TRBV27
CASSFSQGNNEQFF
TGTGCCAGCAGTTTTTCTCAGGGTAACAATGAGCAGTTCTTC